The 31 T cell receptor beta chains below come from one sample, sequenced in a study of blood T cell repertoires in COVID-19. Profiling relied on immunoSEQ multiplex PCR, and the TCRdb table lists in-frame clones only, not all of them. The repertoire consists of some 220,000 clones, with around three quarters occurring once and the leading ten covering 7.2%. Sequenced sample: peripheral blood. These receptors were obtained from a woman aged 65 to 85 with acute or convalescent COVID-19.

The chain carries TRBV3-1 (or the pseudogene TRBV3-2) and TRBJ1-4; D call uncertain. Germline CDR1 and CDR2: LGHDT and YNNKEL (reference sequence). The CDR3 runs to 15 residues. Deletions cut 1 base from V and 5 bases from J, with 11 bases between. CDR3 residues: CASSQVADLNEKLFF. The CDR3, as DNA: TGTGCCAGCAGCCAAGTCGCAGACTTGAATGAAAAACTGTTTTTT.

This clone has ten or more counts. This specimen includes other DNA sequences encoding the same CDR3. This chain's CDR3 is CASSQSVNTEAFF. The CDR3 coding sequence is TGTGCCAGCAGCCAATCTGTGAACACTGAAGCTTTCTTT. The V call is TRBV14, the J call TRBJ1-1; D remains ambiguous. V lost 2 bases and J lost 0, with 4 bases in between. The CDR3 sequence is 13 residues long. Germline loops: CDR1 SGHDN, CDR2 FVKESK.

This clone was seen just once. This rearrangement joins TRBV6-5 to TRBJ2-7, with D unclear. The germline V gene encodes CDR1 MNHEY and CDR2 SVGAGI. The germline V and J ends were trimmed by 4 bases and 4 bases, with 14 bases remaining between them. This CDR3 comprises 14 residues. In nucleotides, the CDR3 is TGTGCCAGCAGTTGCCCAGGCGACAATTACGAGCAGTACGTC. The encoded protein is CASSCPGDNYEQYV.

CDR3 nucleotide sequence: TGTGCCAGCAGCTTAGCAGCGGGGGGGCCCTACGAGCAGTACTTC. It encodes CASSLAAGGPYEQYF. The gene calls are TRBV7-2 and TRBJ2-7, with 10 bases that match TRBD2. J gave up 2 bases and V 0 bases, and 1 base lay outside the gene matches. The CDR3 runs to 15 residues. Germline values: CDR1 SGHTA, CDR2 FQGNSA.

Turning to this clone: This CDR3 is also generated by other DNA sequences in the sample. This rearrangement joins TRBV5-1 to TRBJ2-3; 10 bases map to TRBD2. Germline CDR1 is SGHRS and CDR2 is YFSETQ. V was clipped by 0 bases and J by 1 base; unmatched bases: 2. CDR3 length equals 16 residues. In nucleotides, the CDR3 is TGCGCCAGCAGCTTGGCGCTAGCGGGGGGCACAGATACGCAGTATTTT. Encoded protein: CASSLALAGGTDTQYF.

The J gene is TRBJ1-3, the V gene TRBV5-1; D gene ambiguous. Germline V lookup: CDR1 SGHRS, CDR2 YFSETQ. This CDR3 region has 19 residues. V was cut by 4 bases and J by 0 bases, with 23 bases left in between. The CDR3 DNA follows: TGCGCCAGCAGCCCCGGTCCAATACCAGGCACGTTCTCTGGAAACACCATATATTTT. This gives the protein CASSPGPIPGTFSGNTIYF.

The chain has TRBV6-5 and TRBJ2-7; possibly TRBD1 for D (6 bases). Germline values: CDR1 MNHEY, CDR2 SVGAGI. V was clipped by 6 bases and J by 2 bases, with 14 bases between them. This CDR3 is 14 amino acids long. The CDR3 DNA sequence: TGTGCCAGCAGCCTTACAGGGTTGGCCTACGAGCAGTACTTC. Protein product: CASSLTGLAYEQYF.

The chain uses TRBV3-1 (or the pseudogene TRBV3-2) and TRBJ2-3; perhaps TRBD1 as D (6 bases). Germline CDR1 reads LGHDT; CDR2 reads YNNKEL (reference sequence). This CDR3 region has 12 residues. Trimming stripped 3 bases from V and 5 bases from J, with 6 bases between. Written as DNA, the CDR3 is TGTGCCAGCAGCCACAGGGGAGATACGCAGTATTTT. This gives the protein CASSHRGDTQYF.

The sample holds a few counts of this clone. The chain joins TRBV11-3 to TRBJ2-7, with 9 bases identical to TRBD1. This CDR3 is built from 15 residues. With V trimmed by 5 bases and J by 3 bases, 8 bases remained unmatched. Germline assignment: CDR1 SGHNT and CDR2 YENEEA. CDR3 sequence: CASSARDRAYYEQYV. The DNA for the CDR3 is TGTGCCAGCAGCGCAAGGGACAGGGCATACTACGAGCAGTACGTC.

The CDR3 region is CASSSGLAGATTYNEQFF. As DNA, the CDR3 is TGTGCCAGCAGCTCAGGACTAGCGGGGGCTACCACCTACAATGAGCAGTTCTTC. The V and J genes are TRBV7-2 and TRBJ2-1; TRBD2 agrees at 13 bases. The J segment lost 2 bases and the V segment lost 4 bases, leaving 8 bases of the junction unmatched. Germline V gene data show CDR1 as SGHTA and CDR2 as FQGNSA. There are 18 residues in the CDR3.

CDR3 loop: CASRKAGGVEAFF. CDR3 bases: TGTGCCAGCAGGAAGGCAGGGGGCGTTGAAGCTTTCTTT. This rearrangement joins TRBV6-5 to TRBJ1-1; 8 bases are shared with TRBD1. Trimming removed 6 bases from V and 7 bases from J; junction bases left unmatched: 7. Germline V lookup: CDR1 MNHEY, CDR2 SVGAGI. There are 13 residues in the CDR3.

The chain is built from TRBV21-1 and TRBJ2-7; the D call of TRBD1 is as the table states it, not checked on the DNA. TRBV21-1 is listed as a pseudogene. The CDR3 extends over 18 amino acids. The CDR3 DNA reads as TGTGCCAGCAGCAAAGAGCAGGGGCCCCTACTACGGTCCTACGAGCAGTACTTC. Translating it yields CASSKEQGPLLRSYEQYF.

The chain combines TRBV3-1 (or the pseudogene TRBV3-2) with TRBJ2-5; D remains unclear. Looked up from germline, CDR1 is LGHDT and CDR2 is YNNKEL (reference sequence). This CDR3 has 13 amino acids. Deletions cut 2 bases from V and 3 bases from J, with 7 bases between. CDR3 sequence: CASSQLGEETQYF. The CDR3, as DNA: TGTGCCAGCAGCCAACTGGGCGAAGAGACCCAGTACTTC.

The chain is built from TRBV5-8 and TRBJ2-5; D gene ambiguous. Germline CDR1 and CDR2: SGHTS and YDEGEE. This CDR3 contains 13 residues. Trimming shortened V by 3 bases and J by 2 bases, and 8 bases separated the two germline ends. The CDR3: CASSSTDQETQYF. For the CDR3, the DNA is TGTGCCAGCAGCTCCACAGATCAAGAGACCCAGTACTTC.

This clone has just a few counts. The V call is TRBV15, the J call TRBJ2-7; 10 bases fit TRBD1. The CDR3 runs 14 residues. The germline gives CDR1 LNHNV, CDR2 YYDKDF (reference sequence). After removal of 3 bases from V and 6 bases from J, the junction contained 5 bases not matched to a gene. CDR3 amino acids: CATSRTGGGSEQYF. DNA of the CDR3: TGTGCCACCAGCAGGACAGGGGGCGGCTCCGAGCAGTACTTC.

The gene calls are TRBV7-8 and TRBJ1-1; 8 positions agree with TRBD1. This CDR3 spans 15 amino acids. The V segment lost 5 bases and the J segment 0 bases; nucleotides outside the gene matches: 5. Germline values: CDR1 SGHVS, CDR2 FQNEAQ. CDR3 nucleotides: TGTGCCAGCAGCCCAAGACAGGGGATGAACACTGAAGCTTTCTTT. The encoded protein is CASSPRQGMNTEAFF.

The genes are TRBV6-5 and TRBJ2-1, with 7 positions matching TRBD1. Germline V gives CDR1 MNHEY, CDR2 SVGAGI. The CDR3 totals 15 residues. V trimming: 2 bases; J trimming: 7 bases; junction bases outside the gene matches: 8. The CDR3 DNA reads as TGTGCCAGCAGTTACCCTCGACAGGGTTGGAATGAGCAGTTCTTC. Its protein product is CASSYPRQGWNEQFF.

The V gene is TRBV2, the J gene TRBJ1-6; D not resolved. Between the trimmed V and J ends, which lost 5 bases and 10 bases, there was a span of 12 bases. The CDR3 is 13 residues long. Germline CDR1 and CDR2: SNHLY and FYNNEI. As DNA, the CDR3 is TGTGCCAGCAGTCAGGCACGAGACTCACCCCTCCACTTT. It specifies CASSQARDSPLHF.

This sequence joins TRBV10-2 and TRBJ2-5; D may be TRBD1 (5 bases). CDR1 WSHSY and CDR2 SAAADI come from the germline V gene. V lost 4 bases to trimming and J lost 5 bases, with 8 bases between them. CDR3 size: 12 residues. The CDR3 spells CASSGGGETQYF. The CDR3 DNA is TGCGCCAGCAGTGGGGGCGGTGAGACCCAGTACTTC.

The chain couples TRBV4-1 to TRBJ1-6, with 9 bases matching TRBD1. This CDR3 comprises 17 residues. CDR1 and CDR2 (germline): MGHRA, YSYEKL. Germline trimming cut 0 bases from V and 10 bases from J; bases unmatched to any gene: 10. CDR3 in DNA: TGCGCCAGCAGCCAAGAACGTAGGACAGGGGATTTATCACCCCTCCACTTT. Translation gives CASSQERRTGDLSPLHF.

This rearrangement joins TRBV7-6 to TRBJ2-3; a possible D gene is TRBD2 (6 bases). The CDR3 spans 15 residues. CDR1 and CDR2 from the germline V gene are SGHVS and FNYEAQ. Trimming took 1 base from V and 3 from J, leaving 11 bases between them. CDR3 in DNA: TGTGCCAGCAGCTTAGGACTAGGGAGTACAGATACGCAGTATTTT. Protein product: CASSLGLGSTDTQYF.

V is TRBV4-3 and J is TRBJ2-7, with a possible D match to TRBD2 (6 bases). The V end was cut by 0 bases, the J end by 3 bases, with 6 bases between. This CDR3 has 13 residues. Germline CDR1 reads LGHNA; CDR2 reads YSLEER. In DNA form, the CDR3 reads TGCGCCAGCAGCCAAGAAGCGGGCTACGAGCAGTACTTC. It is translated as CASSQEAGYEQYF.

This clone came up once. The chain joins TRBV16 to TRBJ1-3; 10 bases match TRBD1. Looked up from germline, CDR1 is KGHSY and CDR2 is FQNENV. The CDR3 runs 17 residues. V lost 4 bases and J lost 0; bases outside the gene matches: 6. The CDR3 loop reads CASSPRDRGTSGNTIYF. The CDR3 DNA follows: TGTGCCAGCAGCCCTCGGGACAGGGGCACCTCTGGAAACACCATATATTTT.

The chain employs TRBV7-2 and TRBJ1-1; D ambiguous. Germline V lookup: CDR1 SGHTA, CDR2 FQGNSA. V dropped 0 bases and J dropped 4 bases, with 9 bases sitting between them. The CDR3 sequence is 14 residues long. CDR3 sequence (DNA): TGTGCCAGCAGCTTAGCGGGGAGGGTCACTGAAGCTTTCTTT. It yields the protein CASSLAGRVTEAFF.

This sequence joins TRBV18 and TRBJ2-2; 9 bases line up with TRBD1. This CDR3 comprises 17 residues. The germline V gene has CDR1 KGHSH and CDR2 LQKENI. V lost 4 bases and J lost 2; bases outside the gene matches: 8. The CDR3 reads CASSRTGVVSNTGELFF. CDR3 nucleotides: TGTGCCAGCTCACGGACAGGGGTGGTTAGCAACACCGGGGAGCTGTTTTTT.

The CDR3 region is CASSFQGASTDTQYF. CDR3 in DNA: TGTGCCAGCAGCTTTCAGGGGGCTAGCACAGATACGCAGTATTTT. The chain recombines TRBV7-9 with TRBJ2-3, with 8 positions matching TRBD1. Trimming cost V 3 bases and J 0 bases; bases outside gene matches: 2. CDR1 is SEHNR, CDR2 FQNEAQ, per germline (reference sequence). The CDR3 contains 15 residues.

The V call is TRBV2, the J call TRBJ1-1; 7 bases are a match to TRBD1. Germline assignment: CDR1 SNHLY and CDR2 FYNNEI. Trimming cost V 6 bases and J 5 bases; bases outside gene matches: 6. CDR3 length: 13 amino acids. The CDR3 sequence: CASSVDRETEAFF. The CDR3 DNA follows: TGTGCCAGCAGCGTTGACAGGGAGACTGAAGCTTTCTTT.

This clone was counted only a few times. The chain carries TRBV7-2 and TRBJ2-1; D is perhaps TRBD1 (5 bases). V was cut by 7 bases and J by 5 bases, with 12 bases left in between. CDR3 length: 13 residues. Germline CDR1 and CDR2: SGHTA and FQGNSA. CDR3 nucleotide sequence: TGTGCCAGCAAGAGCAGGGTTGACAATGAGCAGTTCTTC. Translated: CASKSRVDNEQFF. Together with reference TRBV7-2 and TRBJ2-1, the CDR3 gives the full variable domain: GAGVSQSPSNKVTEKGKDVELRCDPISGHTALYWYRQSLGQGLEFLIYFQGNSAPDKSGLPSDRFSAERTGGSVSTLTIQRTQQEDSAVYLCASKSRVDNEQFFGPGTRLTVL.

The J gene is TRBJ2-5, the V gene TRBV10-2; a possible D gene is TRBD2 (5 bases). Germline CDR1 and CDR2: WSHSY and SAAADI. CDR3 length: 13 amino acids. Trimming shortened V by 3 bases and J by 4 bases, and 9 bases separated the two germline ends. The CDR3 nucleotides read TGCGCCAGCAGTGACGCGGGCGGAGAGACCCAGTACTTC. It yields the protein CASSDAGGETQYF.

The genes are TRBV11-2 and TRBJ2-5; 8 bases are a match to TRBD1. From germline, CDR1 is SGHAT and CDR2 FQNNGV. CDR3 size: 15 residues. The J segment lost 2 bases and the V segment lost 7 bases, leaving 9 bases of the junction unmatched. In nucleotides, the CDR3 is TGTGCCAGCACTCGTCAGGGGGCGACGCAAGAGACCCAGTACTTC. Translation: CASTRQGATQETQYF.

The rearrangement uses TRBV27 and TRBJ1-1; no reliable D call. CDR1 and CDR2 (germline): MNHEY, SMNVEV (reference sequence). This CDR3 is 13 amino acids long. V was trimmed by 4 bases and J by 6 bases, leaving 12 bases between them. The DNA for the CDR3 is TGTGCCAGCAGTTCGTATGTGGGCGCTGAAGCTTTCTTT. Protein sequence: CASSSYVGAEAFF.